This T cell receptor beta chain originates from a study of cytomegalovirus exposure and HLA in healthy donors. Study context: As an earlier analysis found, about 179 million T cells yielded 95 million to 130 million unique TCR beta sequences. The study, taken as a whole, reports: Equally common other TCR beta chains were less clonally expanded than HLA-associated ones, a later analysis found. There were some public TCRs occurring in many donors, but most TCR sequences were rare. The authors enumerated over 150 TCR beta chains as linked to cytomegalovirus.

About this clone: Antigen: not known.

The trim removed 5 bases at V and 3 bases at J, leaving 11 bases unmatched. From germline, CDR1 is LNHDA and CDR2 SQIVND (reference sequence). There are 17 residues in the CDR3. 60 Vbeta and 13 Jbeta primers were used in PCR. The method was immunoSEQ multiplex PCR; TCRdb's version includes in-frame clones alone and lacks a portion of them. Here the sample spans approximately 88,000 clones, 60% to 85% being singletons. Sequenced sample: PBMCs. V usage is TRBV19 and J usage is TRBJ1-3, with TRBD1 matching 9 bases. The sequence derives from a man in his fifties or sixties in good health and CMV-seropositive. The CDR3 sequence: CASSSWTGALVGNTIYF. The CDR3 DNA is TGTGCCAGTAGTTCATGGACAGGGGCTCTTGTTGGAAACACCATATATTTT.